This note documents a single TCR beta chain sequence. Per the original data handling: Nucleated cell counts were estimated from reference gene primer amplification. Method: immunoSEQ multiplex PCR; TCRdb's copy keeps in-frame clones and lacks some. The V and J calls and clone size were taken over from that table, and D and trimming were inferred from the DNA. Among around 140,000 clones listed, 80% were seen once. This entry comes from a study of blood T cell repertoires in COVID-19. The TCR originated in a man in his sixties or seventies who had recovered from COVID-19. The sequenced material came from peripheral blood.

The CDR3 sequence: CASSQDAGDSGANVLTF. In DNA, the CDR3 is TGCGCCAGCAGCCAAGACGCAGGGGACTCTGGGGCCAACGTCCTGACTTTC. This chain joins TRBV4-1 and TRBJ2-6; D is perhaps TRBD1 (6 bases). Germline CDR1 and CDR2: MGHRA and YSYEKL. V gave up 0 bases and J gave up 0 bases, with 9 bases separating them. This CDR3 is built from 17 residues.